Here is one T cell receptor beta chain with its context. Trimming took off 4 bases at V and 2 bases at J, with 5 bases between the two ends. In germline, CDR1 is SGHNT, CDR2 YYREEE (reference sequence). The CDR3 totals 12 residues. This sample is drawn from a study of blood T cell repertoires in COVID-19. The overall study: COVID-19 samples collected from the United States, Italy and Spain covered acute and convalescent phases. In each case, the material was cDNA or gDNA derived from T cells, B-cell-depleted T cells, or PBMCs.

In the authors' workflow: Using reference gene primer amplification, nucleated cell counts were estimated. Libraries were prepared by immunoSEQ multiplex PCR; TCRdb keeps only in-frame clonotypes and omits some of them. D and trimming were read from the DNA, whereas the V and J calls and clone size are those reported in that table. This table holds about 140,000 clones, approximately 78% found once. This chain connects TRBV5-4 to TRBJ2-3; D not certain. The source of this sequence is a woman of 80 years or more with acute or convalescent COVID-19. The sample comprised peripheral blood. The CDR3 here is CASSLPTDTQYF. The CDR3 region has the DNA TGTGCCAGCAGCCTCCCCACAGATACGCAGTATTTT.